This TCR beta chain originates from a study of shared clonotypes between healthy human individuals. Selected positively for CCR7 and CD45RO-negative, naive CD8 cells excluded terminally differentiated effector memory CD45RA+ cells. Everyone who donated was a Caucasian adult who lived in Nashville, Tennessee. Several immunoSEQ 96-well plates shared each subset's DNA, each plate a replicate. Each replicate PCR on the sorted subsets used about 220 ng DNA (about 30,000 T cell genomes). Sequenced by immunoSEQ multiplex PCR; TCRdb stores in-frame clones only, minus some. The sample lists around 2.1 million clones, about 92% occurring once. Per germline, CDR1 MDHEN and CDR2 SYDVKM. There are 16 residues in the CDR3. V was pared by 3 bases and J by 2 bases, with 17 bases between.

The sequenced sample was naive CD8+ T cells from PBMCs. This chain joins TRBV28 and TRBJ2-7; possible D gene TRBD2, 5 bases. This TCR was sampled from a young man in good health. Some clones in this sample may be carry-over from other donors' samples. The CDR3 reads CASSLRAAEVPYEQYF. The CDR3 region has the DNA TGTGCCAGCAGTTTGCGGGCGGCCGAGGTCCCCTACGAGCAGTACTTC.